The rows below give T cell receptor beta chains drawn from one sample of a study of cytomegalovirus exposure and HLA in healthy donors. TCRdb's table, derived via immunoSEQ multiplex PCR, lists solely in-frame clones and lacks some. The table has some 180,000 clones, 81% seen once. The specimen was PBMCs. The receptors were sampled from a man aged 40-55 years in good health and CMV-seropositive. Each CDR3 is given with its conserved first and last residue. A D gene is named only where the DNA matches it firmly. Clone size is given for some rows only: seen once, a few or many times, or a class if the clone is expanded.

TRBV5-5	TRBD1	.	13	TRBJ2-5	TGTGCCAGCAGCTTGGCCAGGGGGGAGACCCAGTACTTC	CASSLARGETQYF
TRBV6-1	.	.	16	TRBJ2-1	TGTGCCAGCAGTGAAGCGCGGCACTTTGGATACAATGAGCAGTTCTTC	CASSEARHFGYNEQFF
TRBV19	.	.	13	TRBJ2-5	TGTGCCAGTGGAGACTCTCACCAAGAGACCCAGTACTTC	CASGDSHQETQYF
TRBV28	TRBD1	.	15	TRBJ2-5	TGTGCCAGCAGGCAAAACAGGGGGTACCAAGAGACCCAGTACTTC	CASRQNRGYQETQYF
TRBV11-2	.	few	13	TRBJ2-7	TGTGCCAGCAGCAACCAGGACAAGGGCGAGCAGTACTTC	CASSNQDKGEQYF
TRBV18	.	.	12	TRBJ2-7	TGTGCCAGCTCACCGCCTACGGGCGAGCAGTACTTC	CASSPPTGEQYF
TRBV4-1	TRBD2	.	16	TRBJ2-7	TGTGCCAGCAGCCAAGTTGGGACTAGCGGTTCCTACGAGCAGTACTTC	CASSQVGTSGSYEQYF
TRBV6-1	.	once	16	TRBJ2-3	TGTGCCAGCAGTGCAAGGACAGCCGTATTCACAGATACGCAGTATTTT	CASSARTAVFTDTQYF
TRBV6-6	.	.	13	TRBJ2-7	TGTGCCAGCGGCACCCTCGACATCTACGAGCAGTACTTC	CASGTLDIYEQYF
TRBV7-2	TRBD2	once	17	TRBJ2-7	TGTGCCAGCAGCTCCCCGGGGGGGAGGGCTTGGTCCTACGAGCAGTACTTC	CASSSPGGRAWSYEQYF
TRBV6-5	TRBD1	.	16	TRBJ2-7	TGTGCCAGCAGTTCCAATTCCCGGGACAGGGGGCGGAGGCAGTACTTC	CASSSNSRDRGRRQYF
TRBV10-1	.	.	14	TRBJ2-7	TGCGCCAGCAGTGATCCGGGCACGGAGGGCGAGCAGTACTTC	CASSDPGTEGEQYF
TRBV7-8	.	once	14	TRBJ2-3	TGTGCCAGCAGCTACCCGACTAGTACAGATACGCAGTATTTT	CASSYPTSTDTQYF
TRBV10-3	.	.	16	TRBJ2-5	TGTGCCATCAGTGACCCTACGAGGGGGGGAGAAGAGACCCAGTACTTC	CAISDPTRGGEETQYF
TRBV5-1	TRBD2	.	15	TRBJ2-5	TGCGCCAGCAGCTTGAGCGGGGGGGCTATGGAGACCCAGTACTTC	CASSLSGGAMETQYF
TRBV2	.	.	14	TRBJ2-7	TGTGCCAGCAGTGAACTGGCAGACACCTACGAGCAGTACTTC	CASSELADTYEQYF
TRBV10-1	.	.	14	TRBJ2-1	TGCGCCAGCAGTGATGGCGGGGCTAGGAATGAGCAGTTCTTC	CASSDGGARNEQFF
TRBV5-1	.	.	14	TRBJ2-2	TGCGCCAGCAGCTTGGCAGCGAACACCGGGGAGCTGTTTTTT	CASSLAANTGELFF
TRBV5-1	TRBD1	.	16	TRBJ1-3	TGCGCCAGCAGCTTGGGACAGGGGGCATCGGGAAACACCATATATTTT	CASSLGQGASGNTIYF
TRBV7-2	TRBD2	.	15	TRBJ2-7	TGTGCCAGCAGCCCTAGCGGGAGGGTTGACTACGAGCAGTACTTC	CASSPSGRVDYEQYF
TRBV7-9	TRBD1	.	15	TRBJ1-3	TGTGCCAGCAGCCCCACAGGGGGATCTGGAAACACCATATATTTT	CASSPTGGSGNTIYF
TRBV6-1	.	.	16	TRBJ2-7	TGTGCCAGCAGTGAAATCGGCGGGACGGTAGCCTACGAGCAGTACTTC	CASSEIGGTVAYEQYF
TRBV10-3	.	.	15	TRBJ2-2	TGTGCCATCAGTGAGTCTACTCCGAGCCAGGAGGAGCTGTTTTTT	CAISESTPSQEELFF